This is a list of T cell receptor beta chains from one sample in a study of CD8+ T cells in alopecia areata. Libraries were prepared by immunoSEQ multiplex PCR; TCRdb keeps only in-frame clonotypes and omits some of them. The sample records 140,000 to 150,000 clones, approximately 50% being singletons. Sequenced material: CD4+ T cells sorted from blood, taken at week 0. These TCRs come from a human donor with alopecia areata. The CDR3 runs from the conserved cysteine through the conserved F or W. The D gene is left open where the match is weak. Clone size is shown for a subset of rows, as once, few, many or a class of expanded clone.

TRBJ2-5,TRBV28,-,few,11,TGTGCCAGCAGCCGGGAAGAGACCCAGTACTTC,CASSREETQYF
TRBJ2-1,TRBV18,-,-,17,TGTGCCAGCTCACCATTTCGGGGGGCAAATGCTTACAATGAGCAGTTCTTC,CASSPFRGANAYNEQFF
TRBJ1-4,TRBV23-1,-,-,18,TGCGCCAGCAGTCAATTTCGGTCGACTAGGGCTCCTTTCGAAAAACTGTTTTTT,CASSQFRSTRAPFEKLFF
TRBJ2-3,TRBV29-1,-,-,14,TGCAGCGTAGGGGACCGGACTAGCACAGATACGCAGTATTTT,CSVGDRTSTDTQYF
TRBJ2-2,TRBV7-3,-,-,16,TGTGCCAGCAGCTTAGTCCTAGCCCGGAACACCGGGGAGCTGTTTTTT,CASSLVLARNTGELFF
TRBJ1-2,TRBV30,TRBD1,-,13,TGTGCCTGGACAGGGGGTGGTGGCTATGGCTACACCTTC,CAWTGGGGYGYTF
TRBJ1-5,TRBV30,-,-,12,TGTGCCTATCGGGCTAGCAATCAGCCCCAGCATTTT,CAYRASNQPQHF
TRBJ1-5,TRBV2,-,-,13,TGTGCCAGCAGTGGTAGCAGGGGTCAGCCCCAGCATTTT,CASSGSRGQPQHF
TRBJ1-5,TRBV4-2,-,few,16,TGTGCCAGCAGCCAAGTAAGAGGGCAGCAGGATCAGCCCCAGCATTTT,CASSQVRGQQDQPQHF
TRBJ2-2,TRBV11-2,TRBD1,-,14,TGTGCCAGCAGGGCCGACAGGGGTACCGGGGAGCTGTTTTTT,CASRADRGTGELFF
TRBJ1-1,TRBV29-1,TRBD1,once,12,TGCCTAGGGGGGACAGGGAACACTGAAGCTTTCTTT,CLGGTGNTEAFF
TRBJ2-1,TRBV9,TRBD1,-,13,TGTGCCAGCAGCGCGGGACAGGGAGATGAGCAGTTCTTC,CASSAGQGDEQFF
TRBJ2-1,TRBV9,TRBD2,-,15,TGTGCCAGCAGCCTCGGACTAGCACGGGACAATGAGCAGTTCTTC,CASSLGLARDNEQFF
TRBJ2-3,TRBV2,-,once,12,TGTGCCAGCAGGGAGGGCACAGATACGCAGTATTTT,CASREGTDTQYF
TRBJ1-1,TRBV19,-,few,11,TGTGCCAGTGTGCAGAACACTGAAGCTTTCTTT,CASVQNTEAFF
TRBJ2-5,TRBV5-1,-,once,14,TGCGCCAGCAGCTTTTCCGGGAGAGGAGAGACCCAGTACTTC,CASSFSGRGETQYF
TRBJ2-4,TRBV5-4,TRBD2,-,16,TGTGCCAGCAGCTTGATGTCGGGCGGGGGATCGGACATTCAGTACTTC,CASSLMSGGGSDIQYF
TRBJ2-2,TRBV2,-,-,14,TGTGCCCGGGCCCCGGGCACGAACACCGGGGAGCTGTTTTTT,CARAPGTNTGELFF
TRBJ2-5,TRBV5-1,TRBD1,-,15,TGCGCCAGCAGCACCGGGACAGGGGATCCAGAGACCCAGTACTTC,CASSTGTGDPETQYF
TRBJ2-7,TRBV29-1,-,few,15,TGCAGCGTTGAAGAGCCGGGACCAACTCCCTACGAGCAGTACTTC,CSVEEPGPTPYEQYF
TRBJ1-2,TRBV4-1,TRBD1,-,15,TGCGCCAGCAGCCAAGTCCGGGACAGTTTGGATGGCTACACCTTC,CASSQVRDSLDGYTF
TRBJ2-5,TRBV6-1,-,-,11,TGTGCCACCCTCTCTCGGGAGACCCAGTACTTC,CATLSRETQYF
TRBJ2-3,TRBV9,-,-,14,TGTGCCAGCAGCTTCGGGACCCCGCCAGATACGCAGTATTTT,CASSFGTPPDTQYF
TRBJ1-1,TRBV5-1,TRBD1,-,14,TGCGCCAGCAGTACTGACAGGGGTCGGACTGAAGCTTTCTTT,CASSTDRGRTEAFF
TRBJ2-2,TRBV5-1,TRBD1,-,16,TGCGCCAGCAGCTTTATGGGACAGGGATTGGCCGGGGAGCTGTTTTTT,CASSFMGQGLAGELFF
TRBJ2-6,TRBV23-1,-,-,16,TGCGCCAGCCCACAAGGGGGAGGCACTGGGGCCAACGTCCTGACTTTC,CASPQGGGTGANVLTF
TRBJ1-1,TRBV19,TRBD1,once,14,TGTGCCAGTAGTACACAGGGGGGTTACACTGAAGCTTTCTTT,CASSTQGGYTEAFF
TRBJ2-3,TRBV5-6,-,few,15,TGTGCCAGCAGCTTTAGGGGTCGGGGCACAGATACGCAGTATTTT,CASSFRGRGTDTQYF
TRBJ1-4,TRBV18,-,-,13,TGTGCCAGCTCACCACGGCTCCATGAAAAACTGTTTTTT,CASSPRLHEKLFF
TRBJ1-2,TRBV5-1,TRBD1,-,14,TGCGCCAGCAGCTTGGAGGGGGCCGGCTATGGCTACACCTTC,CASSLEGAGYGYTF
TRBJ2-3,TRBV18,-,-,15,TGTGCCAGCTCACCACCGATGTTAGCCACAGATACGCAGTATTTT,CASSPPMLATDTQYF
TRBJ2-2,TRBV9,-,few,14,TGTGCCAGCAGCGTAGGTCAATTGGGCGGGGAGCTGTTTTTT,CASSVGQLGGELFF
TRBJ2-1,TRBV4-2,TRBD2,-,17,TGTGCCAGCAGCCAAGATATCTCTGCTAGCGGGCACAATGAGCAGTTCTTC,CASSQDISASGHNEQFF
TRBJ2-1,TRBV9,-,-,14,TGTGCCAGCAGCGTAGTCTCGGGTGACCATGAGCAGTTCTTC,CASSVVSGDHEQFF
TRBJ2-3,TRBV23-1,TRBD2,-,17,TGCGCCAGCAGTCCCCCGGCTAGCGGGAGGGCCACAGATACGCAGTATTTT,CASSPPASGRATDTQYF
TRBJ2-7,TRBV6-5,TRBD1,few,13,TGTGCCAGCAGAAGGACAGGAAACTACGAGCAGTACTTC,CASRRTGNYEQYF
TRBJ2-1,TRBV6-1,-,-,12,TGTGCCAGCAGTGCAGCCAGGCTTGAGCAGTTCTTC,CASSAARLEQFF
TRBJ2-7,TRBV5-1,TRBD2,-,16,TGCGCCAGCAGCTATGGGGGACTAGCGGGAAGCTACGAGCAGTACTTC,CASSYGGLAGSYEQYF
TRBJ2-1,TRBV10-3,TRBD2,few,14,TGTGCCATCAGGCCTAGCGGAAACTACAATGAGCAGTTCTTC,CAIRPSGNYNEQFF
TRBJ1-1,TRBV29-1,-,-,14,TGCAGCGGCGCCTACAGGGAGCGGGACACTGAAGCTTTCTTT,CSGAYRERDTEAFF
TRBJ1-2,TRBV5-1,TRBD1,-,13,TGCGCCAGCAGCGAGGGGGCGGACTATGGCTACACCTTC,CASSEGADYGYTF
TRBJ1-5,TRBV30,-,-,15,TGTGCCTGGAGTGTTATAGGGGGAACCAATCAGCCCCAGCATTTT,CAWSVIGGTNQPQHF
TRBJ2-7,TRBV10-3,-,-,11,TGTGCCATCAGTGAGGGGCCCGAGCAGTACTTC,CAISEGPEQYF
TRBJ2-1,TRBV29-1,TRBD1,-,14,TGCAGCGTTGGACTGACAGGGGCGTACAATGAGCAGTTCTTC,CSVGLTGAYNEQFF
TRBJ1-5,TRBV6-6,TRBD1,-,14,TGTGCCAGCACCTACCCAGGGGGCGGTCAGCCCCAGCATTTT,CASTYPGGGQPQHF
TRBJ2-5,TRBV6-6,TRBD2,-,15,TGTGCCAGCAGTCGGGAGGGCGCGTACCAAGAGACCCAGTACTTC,CASSREGAYQETQYF
TRBJ2-7,TRBV11-2,-,-,11,TGTGCCAGCAGCCCCAGCTACGAGCAGTACTTC,CASSPSYEQYF
TRBJ1-2,TRBV28,TRBD1,once,14,TGTGCCAGCAGTGGACAGGGAGTAAACTATGGCTACACCTTC,CASSGQGVNYGYTF